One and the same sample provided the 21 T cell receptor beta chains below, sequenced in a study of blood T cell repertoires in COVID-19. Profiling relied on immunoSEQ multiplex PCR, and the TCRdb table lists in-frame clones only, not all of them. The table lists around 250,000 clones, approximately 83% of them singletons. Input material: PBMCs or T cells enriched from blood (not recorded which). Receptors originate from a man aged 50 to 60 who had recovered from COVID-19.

The CDR3 is CASSIDPANTGELFF. In DNA, the CDR3 is TGTGCCAGTAGTATAGATCCTGCGAACACCGGGGAGCTGTTTTTT. The rearrangement links TRBV19 to TRBJ2-2; unclear D gene. This CDR3 has 15 amino acids. Trimming took 0 bases from V and 0 from J, leaving 5 bases between them. From germline, CDR1 is LNHDA and CDR2 SQIVND (reference sequence).

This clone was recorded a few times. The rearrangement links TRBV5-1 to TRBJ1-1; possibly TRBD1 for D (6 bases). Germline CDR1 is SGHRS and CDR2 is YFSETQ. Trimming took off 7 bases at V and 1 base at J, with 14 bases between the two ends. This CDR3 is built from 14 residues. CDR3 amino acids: CASGDNPSNTEAFF. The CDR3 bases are TGCGCCAGCGGGGACAATCCATCGAACACTGAAGCTTTCTTT.

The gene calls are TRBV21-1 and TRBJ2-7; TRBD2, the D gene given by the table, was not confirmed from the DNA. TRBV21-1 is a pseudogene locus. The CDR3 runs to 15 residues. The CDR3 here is CASNPEGGGIHEQYF. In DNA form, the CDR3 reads TGTGCCAGCAACCCGGAGGGGGGGGGAATCCACGAGCAGTACTTC.

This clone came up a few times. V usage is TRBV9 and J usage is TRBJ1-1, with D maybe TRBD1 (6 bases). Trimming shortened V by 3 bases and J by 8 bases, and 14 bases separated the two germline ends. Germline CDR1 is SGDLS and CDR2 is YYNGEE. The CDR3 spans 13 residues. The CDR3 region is CASSAGGQTEAFF. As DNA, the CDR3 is TGTGCCAGCAGCGCCGGAGGACAGACAGAAGCTTTCTTT.

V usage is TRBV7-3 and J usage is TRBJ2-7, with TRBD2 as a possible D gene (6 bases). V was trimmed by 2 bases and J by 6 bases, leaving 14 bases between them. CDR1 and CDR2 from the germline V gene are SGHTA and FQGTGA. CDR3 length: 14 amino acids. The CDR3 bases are TGTGCCAGCAGCTTAGGGTGGCGGGGAGGCGAGCAGTACTTC. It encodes CASSLGWRGGEQYF.

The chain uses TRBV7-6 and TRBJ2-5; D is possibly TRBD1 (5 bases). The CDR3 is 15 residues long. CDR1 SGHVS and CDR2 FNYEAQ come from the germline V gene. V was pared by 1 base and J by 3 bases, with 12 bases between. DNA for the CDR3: TGTGCCAGCAGCTTAGGACAGTGGGTCGAAGAGACCCAGTACTTC. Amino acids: CASSLGQWVEETQYF. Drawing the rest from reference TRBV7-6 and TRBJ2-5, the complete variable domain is GAGVSQSPRYKVTKRGQDVALRCDPISGHVSLYWYRQALGQGPEFLTYFNYEAQQDKSGLPNDRFSAERPEGSISTLTIQRTEQRDSAMYRCASSLGQWVEETQYFGPGTRLLVL.

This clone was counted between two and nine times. The CDR3 loop reads CASNDLDSGNTIYF. The CDR3 coding sequence is TGTGCCAGCAACGACCTGGACTCAGGAAACACCATATATTTT. The V and J genes are TRBV5-6 and TRBJ1-3; no clear D. Germline-derived CDR1 and CDR2 are SGHDT and YYEEEE. V gave up 6 bases and J gave up 4 bases, with 14 bases separating them. The CDR3 is made up of 14 amino acids.

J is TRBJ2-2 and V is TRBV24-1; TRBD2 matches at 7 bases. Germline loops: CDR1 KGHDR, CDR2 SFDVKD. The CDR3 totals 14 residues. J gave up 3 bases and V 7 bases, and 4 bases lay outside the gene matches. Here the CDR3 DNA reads TGTGCCACCAGGGCGGGAGATGACACCGGGGAGCTGTTTTTT. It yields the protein CATRAGDDTGELFF.

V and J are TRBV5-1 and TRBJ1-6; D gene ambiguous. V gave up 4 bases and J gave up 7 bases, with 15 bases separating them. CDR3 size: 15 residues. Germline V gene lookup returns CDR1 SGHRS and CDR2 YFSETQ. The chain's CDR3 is CASSPVEGGNSPLHF. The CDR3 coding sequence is TGCGCCAGCAGCCCCGTGGAGGGTGGCAATTCACCCCTCCACTTT.

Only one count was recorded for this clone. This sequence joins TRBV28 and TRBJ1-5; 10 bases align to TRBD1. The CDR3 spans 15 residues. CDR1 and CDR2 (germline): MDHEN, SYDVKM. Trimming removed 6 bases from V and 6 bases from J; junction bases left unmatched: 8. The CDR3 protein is CASRLGTGDLQPQHF. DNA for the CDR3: TGTGCCAGCAGGTTAGGGACAGGGGATCTTCAGCCCCAGCATTTT.

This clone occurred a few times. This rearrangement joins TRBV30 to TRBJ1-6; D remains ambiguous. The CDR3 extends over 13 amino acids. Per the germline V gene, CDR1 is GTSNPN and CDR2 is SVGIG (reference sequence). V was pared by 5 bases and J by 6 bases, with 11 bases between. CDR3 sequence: CAWGELVNSPLHF. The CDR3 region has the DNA TGTGCCTGGGGGGAGCTGGTTAATTCACCCCTCCACTTT.

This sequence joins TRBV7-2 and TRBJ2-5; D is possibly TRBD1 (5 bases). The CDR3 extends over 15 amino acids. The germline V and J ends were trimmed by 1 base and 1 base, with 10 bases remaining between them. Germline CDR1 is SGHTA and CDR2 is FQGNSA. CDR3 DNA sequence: TGTGCCAGCAGCTTAGTGTTGACAGCCCAAGAGACCCAGTACTTC. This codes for CASSLVLTAQETQYF.

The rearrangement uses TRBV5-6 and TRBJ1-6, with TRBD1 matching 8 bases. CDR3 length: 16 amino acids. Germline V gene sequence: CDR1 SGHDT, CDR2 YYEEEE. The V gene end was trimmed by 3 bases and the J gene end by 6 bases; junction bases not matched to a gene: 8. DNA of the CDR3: TGTGCCAGCAGCTCCGAGCAGGGGGCGCTTAATTCACCCCTCCACTTT. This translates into CASSSEQGALNSPLHF.

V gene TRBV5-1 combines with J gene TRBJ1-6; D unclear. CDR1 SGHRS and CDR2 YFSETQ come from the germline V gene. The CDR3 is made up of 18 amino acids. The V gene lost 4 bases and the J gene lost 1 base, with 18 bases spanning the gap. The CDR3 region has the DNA TGCGCCAGCAGCCCCCTTTCGAGGGAGACGTCCTATAATTCACCCCTCCACTTT. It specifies CASSPLSRETSYNSPLHF.

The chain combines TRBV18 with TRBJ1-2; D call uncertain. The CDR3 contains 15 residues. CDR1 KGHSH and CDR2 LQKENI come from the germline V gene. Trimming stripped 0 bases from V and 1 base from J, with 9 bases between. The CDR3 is CASSPPSLLNYGYTF. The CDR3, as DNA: TGTGCCAGCTCACCACCTTCACTTCTTAACTATGGCTACACCTTC.

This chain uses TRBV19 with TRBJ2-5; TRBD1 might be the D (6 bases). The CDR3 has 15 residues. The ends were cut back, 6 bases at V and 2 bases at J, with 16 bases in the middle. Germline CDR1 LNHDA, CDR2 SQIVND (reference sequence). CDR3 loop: CASSAWDNRQETQYF. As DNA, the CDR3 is TGTGCCAGTAGCGCCTGGGACAACAGGCAAGAGACCCAGTACTTC.

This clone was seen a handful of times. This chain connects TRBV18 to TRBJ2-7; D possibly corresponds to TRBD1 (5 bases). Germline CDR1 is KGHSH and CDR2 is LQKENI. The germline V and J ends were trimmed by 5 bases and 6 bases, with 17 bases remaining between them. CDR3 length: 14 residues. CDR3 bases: TGTGCCAGCTCATCCTCGAGACAGACCTCCGAGCAGTACTTC. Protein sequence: CASSSSRQTSEQYF.

This CDR3 is CASSPNGQGQGYTF. CDR3 DNA: TGTGCCAGCTCACCTAATGGACAGGGACAGGGCTACACCTTC. V is TRBV18 and J is TRBJ1-2; 8 bases are a match to TRBD1. The germline V gene encodes CDR1 KGHSH and CDR2 LQKENI. The CDR3 totals 14 residues. The trim removed 3 bases at V and 8 bases at J, leaving 8 bases unmatched. The entire variable domain, with the rest obtained from reference TRBV18 and TRBJ1-2, is as follows: NAGVMQNPRHLVRRRGQEARLRCSPMKGHSHVYWYRQLPEEGLKFMVYLQKENIIDESGMPKERFSAEFPKEGPSILRIQQVVRGDSAAYFCASSPNGQGQGYTFGSGTRLTVV.

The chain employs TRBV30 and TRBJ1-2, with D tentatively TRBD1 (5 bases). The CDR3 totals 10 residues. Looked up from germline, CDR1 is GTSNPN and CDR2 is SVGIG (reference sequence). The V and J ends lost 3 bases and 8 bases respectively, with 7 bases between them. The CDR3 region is CAWRRGGYTF. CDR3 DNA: TGTGCCTGGAGGCGGGGGGGCTACACCTTC.

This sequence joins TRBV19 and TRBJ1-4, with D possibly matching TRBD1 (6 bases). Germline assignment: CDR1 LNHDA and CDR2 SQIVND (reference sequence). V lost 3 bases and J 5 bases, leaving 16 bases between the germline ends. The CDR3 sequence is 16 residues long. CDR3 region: CASSMGTGRGNEKLFF. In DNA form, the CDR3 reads TGTGCCAGTAGTATGGGGACGGGAAGGGGGAATGAAAAACTGTTTTTT.

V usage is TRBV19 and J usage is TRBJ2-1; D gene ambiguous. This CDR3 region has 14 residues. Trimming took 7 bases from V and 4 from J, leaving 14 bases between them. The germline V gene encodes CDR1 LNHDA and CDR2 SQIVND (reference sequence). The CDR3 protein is CASKAPLGYNEQFF. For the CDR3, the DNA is TGTGCCAGTAAAGCCCCTCTAGGTTACAATGAGCAGTTCTTC.